The clone carrying this T cell receptor beta chain was recorded once. Antigen: not known. Trimming removed 3 bases from V and 2 bases from J, with 13 bases in between. The CDR3 length is 15 residues. The germline V gene encodes CDR1 SGHRS and CDR2 YFSETQ. Sequencing used immunoSEQ multiplex PCR; TCRdb keeps in-frame clones, though not all of them. There are around 80,000 clones in the sample; roughly 96% occur only once, and about 0.7% lies in the top ten. The data derive from a study of cytomegalovirus exposure and HLA in healthy donors. The overall study: The 120 validation repertoires, a later analysis reported, used the same platform as the roughly 730 repertoires from the first cohort.

Study observations and caveats: Reports credit the classifier with highly specific, highly sensitive diagnosis of cytomegalovirus status.

The sample taken for sequencing was PBMCs. This receptor was taken from a woman aged 18-30 years in good health and CMV-seronegative. The chain uses TRBV5-1 and TRBJ2-3; the D gene is possibly TRBD1 (6 bases). The DNA of the CDR3 is TGCGCCAGCAGCTCCGGGACACTATTCACAGATACGCAGTATTTT. It yields the protein CASSSGTLFTDTQYF.